This T cell receptor beta chain was found in a study of vaccination and CD4 T cells after COVID-19. Study at large: Convalescent donors: six male, four female; seven Caucasian, two Asian, one multiracial, two Hispanic. Drawing of post-COVID samples took place a median 101 days after diagnosis (range 35 to 161). Taking of post-vaccine samples occurred a median 72 days after dose two (range 14 to 241). Three convalescent patients gave samples at day 14 post-vaccination, and they were sampled again at days 161 to 241 post-vaccination.

TCRdb independently ran MiXCR on the PCR reads; one entry per CDR3 protein. The sample has 25,000 to 35,000 distinct CDR3 sequences, 49% seen once. Time point here: late sampling 161 to 241 days after vaccination in a few convalescent patients. CDR1 and CDR2 from the germline V gene are DFQATT and SNEGSKA (reference sequence). The CDR3 has 17 residues. V was trimmed by 5 bases and J by 5 bases, leaving 25 bases between them. Sequenced here: CD4+ T cells from blood, sampled about 7 months after SARS-CoV-2 vaccination. V usage is TRBV20-1 and J usage is TRBJ2-1; possibly TRBD2 for D (7 bases). The TCR originated in a human donor who had recovered from COVID-19. CDR3 sequence: CSAFGGGGYRIHNEQFF. The DNA for the CDR3 is TGCAGTGCTTTCGGGGGAGGGGGATATCGGATACACAATGAGCAGTTCTTC.